One sample yielded the 26 T cell receptor beta chains listed below, sequenced in a study of T cell changes during pregnancy in multiple sclerosis. Profiled with immunoSEQ multiplex PCR; TCRdb holds only in-frame clones, not every one. The data show tens of thousands of clones, roughly nine tenths seen once. The material was CD8+ T cells from peripheral blood mononuclear cells, obtained after pregnancy. These receptors were taken from a female donor with multiple sclerosis, enrolled in a pregnancy study.

V gene TRBV6-4 combines with J gene TRBJ2-1, with 9 bases that match TRBD2. Germline-derived CDR1 and CDR2 are MRHNA and SNTAGT. This CDR3 region has 16 residues. V lost 0 bases to trimming and J lost 9 bases; unmatched junction nucleotides: 9. The CDR3 spells CASSDSASGMAGEQFF. The CDR3 coding sequence is TGTGCCAGCAGTGACTCGGCTAGCGGGATGGCGGGTGAGCAGTTCTTC.

The V gene is TRBV27, the J gene TRBJ2-4; tentative D call: TRBD2 (7 bases). Trimming cost V 2 bases and J 2 bases, with 16 bases left between them. Germline V lookup: CDR1 MNHEY, CDR2 SMNVEV (reference sequence). The CDR3 runs 17 residues. CDR3 in DNA: TGTGCCAGCAGTTTAGGGGCGGGGGCTCTAACCAAAAACATTCAGTACTTC. It is translated as CASSLGAGALTKNIQYF.

The chain combines TRBV7-9 with TRBJ2-5; D uncertain. The CDR3 is 15 residues long. The ends were cut back, 5 bases at V and 0 bases at J, with 13 bases in the middle. The germline V gene has CDR1 SEHNR and CDR2 FQNEAQ (reference sequence). The CDR3 nucleotides are TGTGCCAGCAGCCCCTGGGCTGTGTACCAAGAGACCCAGTACTTC. Translation: CASSPWAVYQETQYF.

The chain recombines TRBV27 with TRBJ2-2, with TRBD2 matching over 10 bases. The CDR3 contains 18 residues. After removal of 2 bases from V and 6 bases from J, the junction contained 12 bases not matched to a gene. The germline gives CDR1 MNHEY, CDR2 SMNVEV (reference sequence). The CDR3 DNA is TGTGCCAGCAGTTTAATGCTAGCGGGAGCGGGGAAGGCCGGGGAGCTGTTTTTT. Translating it yields CASSLMLAGAGKAGELFF.

The chain recombines TRBV29-1 with TRBJ2-7, with a possible D match to TRBD1 (7 bases). This CDR3 contains 15 residues. V was cut by 0 bases and J by 3 bases, with 15 bases left in between. Germline V gives CDR1 SQVTM, CDR2 ANQGSEA. For the CDR3, the DNA is TGCAGCGTTGAAGATTCAGCCAGGGGGGACTACGAGCAGTACTTC. This gives the protein CSVEDSARGDYEQYF.

V is TRBV5-1 and J is TRBJ2-1; 10 nucleotides match TRBD2. The V gene's germline CDR1 is SGHRS and CDR2 YFSETQ. Losses at the gene ends were 4 bases for V and 4 bases for J; bases not matched to a gene: 5. This CDR3 region has 15 residues. CDR3 in amino acids: CASSPERGGYNEQFF. DNA for the CDR3: TGCGCCAGCAGCCCGGAGCGGGGGGGGTACAATGAGCAGTTCTTC.

The chain couples TRBV6-5 to TRBJ2-5; 9 bases match TRBD1. The end of the DNA is better explained by TRBJ2-7, so the J call may be wrong. The CDR3 sequence is 15 residues long. CDR1 and CDR2 from the germline V gene are MNHEY and SVGAGI. The CDR3 sequence is CASSYSTGGSYEQYF. CDR3 nucleotides: TGTGCCAGCAGTTACTCGACAGGGGGCTCCTACGAGCAGTACTTC.

V and J are TRBV5-1 and TRBJ2-7; D might be TRBD1 (6 bases). V shed 2 bases and J shed 0 bases, with 15 bases lying between them. Per the germline V gene, CDR1 is SGHRS and CDR2 is YFSETQ. The CDR3 contains 16 residues. CDR3 sequence reads: CASSFWYQGSSYEQYF. The DNA for the CDR3 is TGCGCCAGCAGCTTTTGGTACCAGGGGAGCTCCTACGAGCAGTACTTC.

The chain links TRBV7-3 to TRBJ2-7; 8 nucleotides align to TRBD2. The V gene end was trimmed by 3 bases and the J gene end by 4 bases; junction bases not matched to a gene: 8. Germline V CDR1 and CDR2: SGHTA, FQGTGA. The CDR3 length is 15 residues. CDR3 DNA sequence: TGTGCCAGCAGCTTTAGGCGGGAGGATAGGTACGAGCAGTACTTC. This gives the protein CASSFRREDRYEQYF.

The chain has TRBV20-1 and TRBJ2-7; D gene unclear. The CDR3 is 11 residues long. Trimming removed 5 bases at V and 6 bases at J, with 11 bases between. The germline gives CDR1 DFQATT, CDR2 SNEGSKA (reference sequence). This CDR3 is CSALIESEQYF. The CDR3 DNA follows: TGCAGTGCTCTTATAGAATCCGAGCAGTACTTC.

The rearrangement uses TRBV28 and TRBJ2-1; TRBD2 aligns across 9 bases. With 4 bases clipped from V and 1 base from J, the junction kept 8 bases outside the gene matches. The length of the CDR3 is 17 residues. CDR1 is MDHEN, CDR2 SYDVKM, per germline. In nucleotides, the CDR3 is TGTGCCAGCAGTTCCGCGCGGGAGGGAGGTTCCTACAATGAGCAGTTCTTC. It yields the protein CASSSAREGGSYNEQFF.

The J gene is TRBJ2-7, the V gene TRBV6-1, with 9 positions matching TRBD1. The CDR3 is 12 residues long. The V segment lost 8 bases and the J segment 5 bases; nucleotides outside the gene matches: 4. CDR1 and CDR2 from the germline V gene are MNHNS and SASEGT. CDR3 bases: TGTGCCAGCCGGGACAGGGAGGACGAGCAGTACTTC. It encodes CASRDREDEQYF.

The V and J genes are TRBV6-1 and TRBJ2-1, with TRBD1 identical over 12 bases. The V gene's germline CDR1 is MNHNS and CDR2 SASEGT. The CDR3 contains 15 residues. V lost 6 bases to trimming and J lost 4 bases; unmatched junction nucleotides: 4. The CDR3 protein is CASRGTGGFYNEQFF. The CDR3 nucleotides read TGTGCCAGCAGGGGGACAGGGGGCTTTTACAATGAGCAGTTCTTC.

The rearrangement uses TRBV5-6 and TRBJ2-7, with 9 bases lining up with TRBD1. The V gene's germline CDR1 is SGHDT and CDR2 YYEEEE. Trimming at V came to 0 bases and at J to 5 bases, leaving 3 bases not matched to a gene. This CDR3 spans 14 amino acids. CDR3 coding DNA: TGTGCCAGCAGCTTGGGGACAGGGGTCCACGAGCAGTACTTC. Protein: CASSLGTGVHEQYF.

The CDR3, as DNA: TGTGCCAGCAGTTACTCTGACATCTCTGGAAACACCATATATTTT. Its translation: CASSYSDISGNTIYF. The chain recombines TRBV6-5 with TRBJ1-3; D gene uncertain. Germline V gives CDR1 MNHEY, CDR2 SVGAGI. The CDR3 is made up of 15 amino acids. Trimming shortened V by 0 bases and J by 0 bases, and 6 bases separated the two germline ends.

The chain employs TRBV7-9 and TRBJ2-7; 10 bases are a match to TRBD1. V was clipped by 2 bases and J by 0 bases; unmatched bases: 1. The CDR3 runs to 15 residues. Looked up from germline, CDR1 is SEHNR and CDR2 is FQNEAQ (reference sequence). CDR3 in amino acids: CASSLRTGGSYEQYF. The CDR3 DNA is TGTGCCAGCAGCTTAAGGACAGGGGGCTCCTACGAGCAGTACTTC.

The chain carries TRBV6-5 and TRBJ2-7, with 8 bases matching TRBD1. The ends lost 10 bases at V and 1 base at J; junction bases unmatched: 6. This CDR3 comprises 13 residues. CDR1 MNHEY and CDR2 SVGAGI come from the germline V gene. The CDR3 loop is CAIRDRLSYEQYF. CDR3 nucleotide sequence: TGTGCCATTAGGGACAGGCTATCCTACGAGCAGTACTTC.

This chain links TRBV5-1 with TRBJ2-5, with 8 bases that match TRBD2. The CDR3 contains 13 residues. From germline, CDR1 is SGHRS and CDR2 YFSETQ. Germline trimming cut 6 bases from V and 5 bases from J; bases unmatched to any gene: 6. CDR3 nucleotides: TGCGCCAGCATCGATGGACTAGCTGAGACCCAGTACTTC. It yields the protein CASIDGLAETQYF. The entire variable domain, with the rest obtained from reference TRBV5-1 and TRBJ2-5, is as follows: KAGVTQTPRYLIKTRGQQVTLSCSPISGHRSVSWYQQTPGQGLQFLFEYFSETQRNKGNFPGRFSGRQFSNSRSEMNVSTLELGDSALYLCASIDGLAETQYFGPGTRLLVL.

The rearrangement links TRBV4-1 to TRBJ2-1; possible D gene TRBD1, 6 bases. Germline lookup yields CDR1 MGHRA and CDR2 YSYEKL. This CDR3 has 14 residues. V lost 4 bases and J 8 bases, leaving 15 bases between the germline ends. The CDR3 DNA follows: TGCGCCAGCAGCCCCTCACTAGGGGGATATGAGCAGTTCTTC. Its protein product is CASSPSLGGYEQFF.

The chain joins TRBV29-1 to TRBJ1-3; 7 nucleotides line up with TRBD1. Germline CDR1 is SQVTM and CDR2 is ANQGSEA. The length of the CDR3 is 15 residues. V gave up 6 bases and J gave up 1 base; unmatched junction bases: 9. DNA for the CDR3: TGCAGCGTCGTTGAAGGACAGGCTTCTGGAAACACCATATATTTT. This translates into CSVVEGQASGNTIYF.

The chain uses TRBV27 and TRBJ2-2, with TRBD1 matching 7 bases. Trimming took 5 bases from V and 1 from J; bases not matched to a gene: 10. Germline CDR1 is MNHEY and CDR2 is SMNVEV (reference sequence). The CDR3 runs 17 residues. CDR3 sequence: CASSPPTGQVNTGELFF. The CDR3 nucleotides read TGTGCCAGCAGTCCACCCACCGGACAGGTGAACACCGGGGAGCTGTTTTTT.

This clone has just one count. V is TRBV7-8 and J is TRBJ2-7; D unclear. V lost 1 base and J lost 4, with 5 bases in between. CDR1 is SGHVS, CDR2 FQNEAQ, per germline. The CDR3 covers 12 residues. This chain's CDR3 is CASSLVVYEQYF. CDR3 DNA sequence: TGTGCCAGCAGCTTAGTCGTGTACGAGCAGTACTTC.

The chain links TRBV27 to TRBJ2-7; a possible D gene is TRBD2 (7 bases). CDR3 length equals 15 residues. Trimming removed 6 bases from V and 0 bases from J, with 15 bases in between. Germline assignment: CDR1 MNHEY and CDR2 SMNVEV (reference sequence). Here the CDR3 reads CASSPRGGGSYEQYF. In DNA form, the CDR3 reads TGTGCCAGCAGCCCCCGAGGGGGGGGCTCCTACGAGCAGTACTTC.

The rearrangement uses TRBV7-2 and TRBJ2-7; 15 nucleotides agree with TRBD2. Germline CDR1 and CDR2: SGHTA and FQGNSA. Trimming cost V 5 bases and J 4 bases; bases outside gene matches: 6. This CDR3 region has 16 residues. The CDR3 here is CASSQGLAGGLYEQYF. The CDR3 DNA reads as TGTGCCAGCAGCCAGGGACTAGCGGGAGGTTTGTACGAGCAGTACTTC.

The count of this clone is one. The rearrangement joins TRBV4-2 to TRBJ2-7, with D perhaps TRBD2 (5 bases). V lost 0 bases and J 5 bases, leaving 23 bases between the germline ends. The V gene's germline CDR1 is LGHNA and CDR2 YNFKEQ. The CDR3 is made up of 18 amino acids. CDR3 in amino acids: CASSQEGDYTGWADEQYF. In DNA form, the CDR3 reads TGTGCCAGCAGCCAAGAGGGTGACTATACGGGTTGGGCTGACGAGCAGTACTTC.

Comment on this clone: One end of the junction varies from germline; a read error may be responsible. The chain combines TRBV11-2 with TRBJ2-7, with 12 bases lining up with TRBD2. Germline-derived CDR1 and CDR2 are SGHAT and FQNNGV. The CDR3 extends over 13 amino acids. CDR3 DNA sequence: TGTGCCAGCAGCCCACAGCAGACTAGCGGGAGCCACTTC. Residues: CASSPQQTSGSHF.